What follows describes a single TCR beta chain. This sample is part of a study of control samples from healthy donors and cancer patients. The protocol was immunoSEQ multiplex PCR, while the TCRdb copy is restricted to in-frame clones and leaves out a portion. Of approximately 58,000 clones listed, roughly 87% are singletons. The TCR originated in a man in his fifties or sixties with head and neck cancer. The sequencing input was PBMCs.

The DNA of the CDR3 is TGTGCCACCCGGGGACTAGCGGGGGGACTCAATGAGCAGTTCTTC. Translating gives CATRGLAGGLNEQFF. The chain combines TRBV2 with TRBJ2-1; 15 nucleotides match TRBD2. Unmatched junction bases numbered 7, after V lost 10 bases and J lost 6 bases. CDR1 is SNHLY, CDR2 FYNNEI, per germline. The CDR3 is 15 amino acids.